This T cell receptor beta chain originates from a study of blood T cell repertoires in COVID-19. The overall study: Both acute and convalescent COVID-19 samples were obtained from the United States, Italy and Spain.

As originally analysed: Amplified reference gene primers provided the basis for estimating nucleated cell counts. The table came from immunoSEQ multiplex PCR; TCRdb's copy has only in-frame clones and leaves some out. D and trimming were read from the DNA, whereas the V and J calls and clone size are those reported in that table. The profile covers over 150,000 clones, with around 80% appearing a single time and over 6.5% taken by the ten largest. This clone was counted a few times. The CDR3 runs 12 residues. The germline CDR1 and CDR2 sequences are SNHLY and FYNNEI. V lost 7 bases, J lost 11 bases, and 12 bases lay in between.

Material: peripheral blood. This TCR came from a woman in her forties with COVID-19, enrolled during active disease. The rearrangement links TRBV2 to TRBJ1-6; unclear D gene. The CDR3 DNA is TGTGCCAGCACCCTACGTAACGCACCCCTCCACTTT. As protein: CASTLRNAPLHF.